The present T cell receptor (beta chain) was sequenced within a study of cytomegalovirus exposure and HLA in healthy donors. Study results and limitations: The classifier was said to identify cytomegalovirus status with high specificity and sensitivity. Apart from CMV serostatus, no immune exposure information was available. The authors listed 150 to 200 TCR beta chains as cytomegalovirus-associated. In a later analysis, about 17,000 TCR beta sequences were associated with HLA alleles at 0.05 false discovery rate.

PCR was performed using 60 Vbeta and 13 Jbeta primers. Profiled with immunoSEQ multiplex PCR; TCRdb holds only in-frame clones, not every one. This sample has roughly 130,000 clones, with around four fifths found just once. About this clone itself: Its matching antigen is unknown.

Trimming stripped 4 bases from V and 9 bases from J, with 9 bases between. The germline V gene encodes CDR1 GTSNPN and CDR2 SVGIG (reference sequence). This CDR3 has 10 residues. The sequencing sample was made of PBMCs. The chain joins TRBV30 to TRBJ1-1; a weak D match, TRBD1 (6 bases). The receptor's source is a boy aged 5-17 years in good health and CMV-seronegative. The CDR3 coding sequence is TGTGCCTGGAAGGGGGAGAAAGCTTTCTTT. Translating gives CAWKGEKAFF.